These 4 T cell receptor beta chains were sequenced from one sample in a study of cytomegalovirus exposure and HLA in healthy donors (dated by TCRdb to about 2017). Libraries were built with the immunoSEQ multiplex PCR assay. A mixture of 60 forward primers for TCR Vbeta segments and 13 reverse primers for TCR Jbeta segments was used in the multiplex PCR. Sourced from immuneACCESS, this table was stored by TCRdb with only in-frame sequences that have V and J called. A share of the clones is absent; for the studies checked, an unresolved V gene accounts for under half, and the remainder has no known explanation. The sample's records list about 210,000 clones. About 0.9% of the sample goes to the ten largest clones. Material: PBMCs. Source of these receptors: a woman under 40 in good health and CMV-seropositive.

The rearrangement links TRBV19 to TRBJ1-2, with D tentatively TRBD1 (5 bases). Trimming left V 10 bases short and J 1 base short, with 16 bases between. Germline V gives CDR1 LNHDA, CDR2 SQIVND (reference sequence). The CDR3 contains 14 residues. CDR3 sequence (DNA): TGTGCCACCAATACCCCTCAGGGTAACTATGGCTACACCTTC. Amino acids: CATNTPQGNYGYTF.

This rearrangement joins TRBV18 to TRBJ1-5, with 8 bases that match TRBD1. CDR1 is KGHSH and CDR2 is LQKENI in the germline V gene. V gave up 5 bases and J gave up 5 bases; unmatched junction bases: 2. The CDR3 totals 13 residues. The CDR3 here is CASSEQGDQPQHF. As DNA, the CDR3 is TGTGCCAGCTCAGAACAGGGGGATCAGCCCCAGCATTTT.

This rearrangement joins TRBV7-6 to TRBJ1-1, with 9 bases identical to TRBD1. V shed 4 bases, J shed 8 bases, and the junction held 5 bases outside the gene matches. This CDR3 is 13 amino acids long. Germline CDR1 is SGHVS and CDR2 is FNYEAQ. The CDR3: CASSSLQGAEAFF. The CDR3 coding sequence is TGTGCCAGCAGCTCCTTACAGGGGGCCGAAGCTTTCTTT.

The V and J genes are TRBV5-4 and TRBJ1-1; tentative D call: TRBD1 (6 bases). This CDR3 comprises 17 residues. CDR1 SGHNT and CDR2 YYREEE come from the germline V gene (reference sequence). V was cut by 3 bases and J by 5 bases, with 23 bases left in between. CDR3 region: CASSSSAGGALWTEAFF. The CDR3 nucleotides are TGTGCCAGCAGCTCCTCTGCGGGGGGCGCCCTGTGGACTGAAGCTTTCTTT. The complete variable domain, with remaining parts taken from reference TRBV5-4 and TRBJ1-1, reads ETGVTQSPTHLIKTRGQQVTLRCSSQSGHNTVSWYQQALGQGPQFIFQYYREEENGRGNFPPRFSGLQFPNYSSELNVNALELDDSALYLCASSSSAGGALWTEAFFGQGTRLTVV.